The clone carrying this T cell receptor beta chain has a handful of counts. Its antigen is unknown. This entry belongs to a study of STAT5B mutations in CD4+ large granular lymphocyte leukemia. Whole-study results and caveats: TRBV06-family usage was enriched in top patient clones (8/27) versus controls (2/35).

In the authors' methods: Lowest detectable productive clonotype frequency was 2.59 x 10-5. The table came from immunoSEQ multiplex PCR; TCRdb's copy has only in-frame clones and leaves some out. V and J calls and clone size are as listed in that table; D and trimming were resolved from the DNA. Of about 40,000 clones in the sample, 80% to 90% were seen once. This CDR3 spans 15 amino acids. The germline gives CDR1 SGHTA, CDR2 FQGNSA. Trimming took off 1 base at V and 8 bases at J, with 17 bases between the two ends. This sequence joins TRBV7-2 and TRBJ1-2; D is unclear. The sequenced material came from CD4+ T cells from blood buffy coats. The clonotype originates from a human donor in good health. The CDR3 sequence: CASSLDGLSARGYTF. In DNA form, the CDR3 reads TGTGCCAGCAGCTTAGACGGATTGTCGGCAAGGGGCTACACCTTC.